The rows below give T cell receptor beta chains drawn from one sample of a study of T cells after yellow fever vaccination. TCRdb recomputed calls from the 5' RACE reads with MiXCR, one row per CDR3 protein. The sample includes a few hundred thousand distinct CDR3 sequences, around a sixth of them seen just once. The source material was PBMCs, sampled 5 to 6 days after the first yellow fever vaccination. The origin of the receptors is a man between 18 and 35 years old who received the YFV17D yellow fever vaccine. CDR3s include the opening cysteine and the closing phenylalanine or tryptophan. The D gene is left open where the match is weak. Only part of the rows carry a size: once, few, many, or a class if the clone is expanded.

clone_size,v_call,j_call,d_call,cdr3_aa,cdr3_nt
few,TRBV5-1,TRBJ1-4,.,CASSLLGGLDEKLFF,TGCGCCAGCAGCCTCCTCGGGGGGCTCGATGAAAAACTGTTTTTT
.,TRBV2,TRBJ2-2,.,CASRLVVGELFF,TGTGCCAGCCGCCTCGTTGTCGGGGAGCTGTTTTTT
.,TRBV7-6,TRBJ2-3,.,CASRLRKSDTQYF,TGTGCCAGCAGATTGAGGAAGTCAGATACGCAGTATTTT
few,TRBV5-6,TRBJ2-3,TRBD2,CASSSGGPFTDTQYF,TGTGCCAGCAGCTCGGGGGGGCCTTTCACAGATACGCAGTATTTT
few,TRBV5-1,TRBJ2-2,.,CASSLYGDGGELFF,TGCGCCAGCAGCTTGTACGGGGACGGCGGGGAGCTGTTTTTT
.,TRBV2,TRBJ2-5,TRBD2,CASSRRTSGGETQYF,TGTGCCAGCAGTCGCCGGACTAGCGGGGGAGAGACCCAGTACTTC
.,TRBV20-1,TRBJ2-3,.,CSAMSRSGDTQYF,TGCAGTGCTATGTCACGGTCCGGGGATACGCAGTATTTT
few,TRBV15,TRBJ1-4,.,CATSRDSSGEKLFF,TGTGCCACCAGCAGAGACTCATCAGGGGAAAAACTGTTTTTT
few,TRBV20-1,TRBJ2-1,.,CSARRDATYNEQFF,TGCAGTGCCCGCCGGGACGCCACCTACAATGAGCAGTTCTTC
.,TRBV6-1,TRBJ1-6,.,CASNPRTESSYNSPLHF,TGTGCCAGCAATCCCAGAACAGAAAGCTCCTATAATTCACCCCTCCACTTT
.,TRBV6-5,TRBJ2-2,.,CASSYYGRWGQGTGELFF,TGTGCCAGCAGTTACTACGGACGCTGGGGCCAGGGGACCGGGGAGCTGTTTTTT
.,TRBV9,TRBJ1-1,TRBD1,CASSVRTGDEAFF,TGTGCCAGCAGCGTCCGGACAGGGGATGAAGCTTTCTTT
.,TRBV5-1,TRBJ2-7,.,CASGLGVHSEQYF,TGCGCCAGCGGGCTTGGGGTCCATTCCGAGCAGTACTTC
.,TRBV11-2,TRBJ2-1,.,CASSLGTQGREQFF,TGTGCCAGCAGCCTGGGGACCCAAGGAAGGGAGCAGTTCTTC
.,TRBV6-1,TRBJ2-1,.,CASRGFSYNEQFF,TGTGCCAGCCGGGGATTTTCCTACAATGAGCAGTTCTTC
once,TRBV19,TRBJ1-4,TRBD1,CATGTGPDPGEKLFF,TGTGCCACCGGGACAGGGCCCGACCCCGGGGAAAAACTGTTTTTT
.,TRBV24-1,TRBJ2-5,.,CATSDLGQGDQETQYF,TGTGCCACCAGTGATCTGGGGCAGGGCGACCAAGAGACCCAGTACTTC
few,TRBV12-3/TRBV12-4,TRBJ1-1,.,CASSYPRTEAFF,TGTGCCAGCAGTTACCCAAGAACTGAAGCTTTCTTT
.,TRBV18,TRBJ1-1,TRBD1,CASSPTGTGNTEAFF,TGTGCCAGCTCACCTACCGGGACAGGGAACACTGAAGCTTTCTTT
.,TRBV7-8,TRBJ1-6,.,CASSFGPSEGTLHF,TGTGCCAGCAGCTTTGGTCCAAGTGAGGGGACCCTCCACTTT
few,TRBV6-1,TRBJ2-7,.,CASSPLSAGPLEQYF,TGTGCCAGCAGTCCCCTCTCGGCAGGTCCCCTCGAGCAGTACTTC
.,TRBV7-6,TRBJ2-2,TRBD1,CASSFSTGAESTGELFF,TGTGCCAGCAGCTTTTCGACAGGGGCCGAGAGCACCGGGGAGCTGTTTTTT
.,TRBV7-2,TRBJ2-5,.,CASSSGRSQSLGGQYF,TGTGCCAGCAGCTCCGGCCGATCACAGAGCCTTGGGGGCCAGTACTTC
few,TRBV3-1,TRBJ2-1,.,CASSQFYEGEQFF,TGTGCCAGCAGCCAGTTCTATGAGGGCGAGCAGTTCTTC
.,TRBV11-2,TRBJ2-3,.,CASSLDRESTDTQYF,TGTGCCAGCAGCTTAGACAGGGAAAGCACAGATACGCAGTATTTT
many,TRBV4-1,TRBJ2-4,TRBD1,CASSPDRDRGDIQYF,TGCGCCAGCAGCCCAGATCGGGACAGGGGGGACATTCAGTACTTC
few,TRBV5-1,TRBJ2-1,TRBD2,CASQGLAGTTDEQFF,TGCGCCAGCCAAGGACTAGCGGGGACCACTGATGAGCAGTTCTTC
.,TRBV12-3/TRBV12-4,TRBJ2-5,TRBD2,CACSLRTSGGAIQETQYF,TGTGCCTGCAGTTTAAGGACTAGCGGGGGGGCAATCCAAGAGACCCAGTACTTC
.,TRBV20-1,TRBJ2-3,.,CSARDAGTSTDTQYF,TGCAGTGCTAGAGATGCGGGGACTAGCACAGATACGCAGTATTTT
few,TRBV28,TRBJ2-3,TRBD2,CASNLAGHTDTQYF,TGTGCCAGCAATCTAGCGGGGCACACAGATACGCAGTATTTT
.,TRBV5-1,TRBJ1-4,.,CAGSPEARTNEKLFF,TGCGCCGGCAGCCCCGAGGCACGAACTAATGAAAAACTGTTTTTT
few,TRBV6-1,TRBJ2-6,.,CASGRSGALDVLTF,TGTGCCAGCGGGCGCTCCGGGGCGTTGGACGTCCTGACTTTC
few,TRBV5-1,TRBJ1-1,.,CASSFGPKVQNTEAFF,TGCGCCAGCAGCTTCGGACCTAAGGTTCAGAACACTGAAGCTTTCTTT
.,TRBV6-2/TRBV6-3,TRBJ1-1,.,CASRDQGRRAFF,TGTGCCAGCAGGGATCAGGGGCGGAGGGCTTTCTTT
.,TRBV6-1,TRBJ1-1,.,CASSQTSYMNTEAFF,TGTGCCAGCAGTCAGACTAGTTATATGAACACTGAAGCTTTCTTT
many,TRBV7-3,TRBJ2-2,.,CASRPSRGNTGELFF,TGTGCCAGCAGGCCGTCCAGGGGGAACACCGGGGAGCTGTTTTTT
few,TRBV5-1,TRBJ1-2,.,CASSLAGGSQGYTF,TGCGCCAGCAGCTTGGCCGGGGGTAGTCAAGGCTACACCTTC
few,TRBV29-1,TRBJ1-1,TRBD1,CSVDEGQLNTEAFF,TGCAGCGTTGACGAGGGACAGCTCAACACTGAAGCTTTCTTT
many,TRBV4-3,TRBJ1-1,.,CASSRREGGSEAFF,TGCGCCAGCAGCCGGCGAGAGGGCGGCAGCGAAGCTTTCTTT
few,TRBV7-9,TRBJ2-1,.,CASSLEGRGNEQFF,TGTGCCAGCAGCTTAGAGGGTAGGGGGAATGAGCAGTTCTTC
few,TRBV7-9,TRBJ1-2,TRBD1,CASSFPGDRGLYGYTF,TGTGCCAGCAGTTTCCCCGGCGACAGGGGCCTCTATGGCTACACCTTC
few,TRBV6-1,TRBJ1-1,.,CASSPVTNTEAFF,TGTGCCAGCAGCCCTGTAACGAACACTGAAGCTTTCTTT
few,TRBV19,TRBJ2-1,.,CASSSGVRLYNEQFF,TGTGCCAGTAGCTCCGGGGTCCGCTTATACAATGAGCAGTTCTTC